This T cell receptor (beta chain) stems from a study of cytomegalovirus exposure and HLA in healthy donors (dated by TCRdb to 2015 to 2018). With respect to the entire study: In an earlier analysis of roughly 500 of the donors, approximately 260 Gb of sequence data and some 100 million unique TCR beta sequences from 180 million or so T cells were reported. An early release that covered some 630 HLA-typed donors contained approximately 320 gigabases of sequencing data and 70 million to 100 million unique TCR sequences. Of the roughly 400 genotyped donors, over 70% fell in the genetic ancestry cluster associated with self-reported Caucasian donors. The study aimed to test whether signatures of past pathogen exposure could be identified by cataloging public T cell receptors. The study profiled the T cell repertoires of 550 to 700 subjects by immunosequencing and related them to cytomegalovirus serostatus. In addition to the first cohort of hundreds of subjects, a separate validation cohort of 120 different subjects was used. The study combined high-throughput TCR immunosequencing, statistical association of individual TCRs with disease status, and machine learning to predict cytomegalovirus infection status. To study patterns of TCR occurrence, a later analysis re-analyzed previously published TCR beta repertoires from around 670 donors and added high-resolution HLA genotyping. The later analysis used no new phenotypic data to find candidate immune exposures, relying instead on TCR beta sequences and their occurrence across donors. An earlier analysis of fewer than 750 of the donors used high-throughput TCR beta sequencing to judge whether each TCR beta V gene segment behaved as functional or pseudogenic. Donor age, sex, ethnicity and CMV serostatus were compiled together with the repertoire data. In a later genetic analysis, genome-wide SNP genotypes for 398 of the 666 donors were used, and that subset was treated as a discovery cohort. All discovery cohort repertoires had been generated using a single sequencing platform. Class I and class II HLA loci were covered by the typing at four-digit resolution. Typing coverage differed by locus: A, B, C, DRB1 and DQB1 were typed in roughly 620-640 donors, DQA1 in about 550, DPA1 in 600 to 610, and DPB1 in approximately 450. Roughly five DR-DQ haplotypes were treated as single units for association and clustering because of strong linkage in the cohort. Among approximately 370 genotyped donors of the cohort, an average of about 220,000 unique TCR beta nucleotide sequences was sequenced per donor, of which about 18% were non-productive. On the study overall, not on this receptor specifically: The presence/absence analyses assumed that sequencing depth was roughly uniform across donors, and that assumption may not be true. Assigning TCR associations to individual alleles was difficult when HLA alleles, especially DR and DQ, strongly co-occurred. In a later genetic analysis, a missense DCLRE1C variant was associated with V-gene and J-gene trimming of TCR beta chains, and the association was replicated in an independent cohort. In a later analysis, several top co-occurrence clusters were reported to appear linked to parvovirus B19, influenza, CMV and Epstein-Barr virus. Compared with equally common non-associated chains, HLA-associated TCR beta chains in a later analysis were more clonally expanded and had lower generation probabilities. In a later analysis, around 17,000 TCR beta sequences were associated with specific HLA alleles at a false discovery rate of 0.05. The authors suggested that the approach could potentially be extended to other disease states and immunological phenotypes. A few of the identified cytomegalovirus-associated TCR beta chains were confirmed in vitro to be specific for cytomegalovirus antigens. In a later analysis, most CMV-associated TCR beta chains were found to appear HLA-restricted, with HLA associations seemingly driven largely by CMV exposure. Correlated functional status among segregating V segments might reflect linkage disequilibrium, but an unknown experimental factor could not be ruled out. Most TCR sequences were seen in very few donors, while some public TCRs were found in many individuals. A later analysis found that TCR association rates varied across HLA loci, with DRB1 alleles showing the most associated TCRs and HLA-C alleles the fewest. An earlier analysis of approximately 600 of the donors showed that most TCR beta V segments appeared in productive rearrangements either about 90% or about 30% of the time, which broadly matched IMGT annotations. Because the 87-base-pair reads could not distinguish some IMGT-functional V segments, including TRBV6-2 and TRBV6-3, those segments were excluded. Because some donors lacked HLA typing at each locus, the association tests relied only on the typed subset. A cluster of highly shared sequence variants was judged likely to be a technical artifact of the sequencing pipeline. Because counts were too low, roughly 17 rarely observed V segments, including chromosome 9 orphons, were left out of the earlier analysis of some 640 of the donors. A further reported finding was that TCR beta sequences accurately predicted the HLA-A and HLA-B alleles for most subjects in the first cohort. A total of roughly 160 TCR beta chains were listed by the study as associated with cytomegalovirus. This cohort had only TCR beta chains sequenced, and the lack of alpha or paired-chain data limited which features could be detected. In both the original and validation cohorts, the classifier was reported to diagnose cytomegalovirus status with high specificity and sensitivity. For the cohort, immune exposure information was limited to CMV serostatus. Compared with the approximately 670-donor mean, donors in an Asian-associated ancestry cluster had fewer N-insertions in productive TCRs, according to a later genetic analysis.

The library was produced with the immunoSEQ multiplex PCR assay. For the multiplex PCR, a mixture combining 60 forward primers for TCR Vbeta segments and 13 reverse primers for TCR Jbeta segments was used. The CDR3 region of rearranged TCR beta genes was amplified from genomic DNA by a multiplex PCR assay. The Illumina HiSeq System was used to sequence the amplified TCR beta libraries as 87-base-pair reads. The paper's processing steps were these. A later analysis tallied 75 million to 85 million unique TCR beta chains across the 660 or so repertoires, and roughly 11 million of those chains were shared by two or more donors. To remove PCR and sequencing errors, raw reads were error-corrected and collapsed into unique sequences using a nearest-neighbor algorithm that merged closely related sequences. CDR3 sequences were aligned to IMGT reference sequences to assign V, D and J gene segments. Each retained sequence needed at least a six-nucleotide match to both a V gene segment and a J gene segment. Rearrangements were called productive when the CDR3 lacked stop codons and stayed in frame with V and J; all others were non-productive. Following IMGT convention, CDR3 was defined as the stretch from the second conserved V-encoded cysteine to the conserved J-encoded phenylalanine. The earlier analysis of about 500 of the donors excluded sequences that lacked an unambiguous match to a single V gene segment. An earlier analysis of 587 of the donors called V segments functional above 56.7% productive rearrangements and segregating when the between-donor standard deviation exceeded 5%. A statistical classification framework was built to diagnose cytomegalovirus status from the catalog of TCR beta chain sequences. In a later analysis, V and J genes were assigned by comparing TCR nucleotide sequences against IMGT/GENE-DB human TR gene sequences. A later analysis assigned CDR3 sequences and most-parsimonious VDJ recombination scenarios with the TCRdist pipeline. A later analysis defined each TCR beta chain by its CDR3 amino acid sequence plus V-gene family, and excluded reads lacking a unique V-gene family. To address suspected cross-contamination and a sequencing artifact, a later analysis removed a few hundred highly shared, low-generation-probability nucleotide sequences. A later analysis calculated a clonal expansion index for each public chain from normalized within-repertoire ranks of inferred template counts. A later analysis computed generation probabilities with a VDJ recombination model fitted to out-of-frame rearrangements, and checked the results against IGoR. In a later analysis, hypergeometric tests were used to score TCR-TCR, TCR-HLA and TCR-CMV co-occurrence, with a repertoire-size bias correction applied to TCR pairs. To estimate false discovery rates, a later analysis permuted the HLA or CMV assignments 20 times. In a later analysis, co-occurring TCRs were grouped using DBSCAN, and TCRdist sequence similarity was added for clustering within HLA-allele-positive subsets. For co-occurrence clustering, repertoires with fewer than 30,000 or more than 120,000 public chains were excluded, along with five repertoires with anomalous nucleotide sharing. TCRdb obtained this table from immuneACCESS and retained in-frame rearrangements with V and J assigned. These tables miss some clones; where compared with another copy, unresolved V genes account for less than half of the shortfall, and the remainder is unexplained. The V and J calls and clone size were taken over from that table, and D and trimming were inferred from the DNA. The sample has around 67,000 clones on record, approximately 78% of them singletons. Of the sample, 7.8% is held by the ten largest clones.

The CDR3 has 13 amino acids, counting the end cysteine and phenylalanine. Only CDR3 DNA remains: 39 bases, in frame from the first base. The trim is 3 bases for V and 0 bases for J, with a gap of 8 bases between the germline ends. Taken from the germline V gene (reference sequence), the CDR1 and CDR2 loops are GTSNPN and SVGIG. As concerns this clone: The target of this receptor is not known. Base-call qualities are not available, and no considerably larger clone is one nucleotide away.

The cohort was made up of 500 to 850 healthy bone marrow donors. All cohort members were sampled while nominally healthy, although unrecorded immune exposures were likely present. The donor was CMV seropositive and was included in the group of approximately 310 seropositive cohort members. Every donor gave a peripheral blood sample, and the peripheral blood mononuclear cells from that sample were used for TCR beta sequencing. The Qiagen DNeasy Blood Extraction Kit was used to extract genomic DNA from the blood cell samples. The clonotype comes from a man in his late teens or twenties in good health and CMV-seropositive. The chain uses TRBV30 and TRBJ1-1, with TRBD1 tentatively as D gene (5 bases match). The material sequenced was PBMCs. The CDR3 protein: CAWRGAMNTEAFF. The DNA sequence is TGTGCCTGGAGAGGGGCAATGAACACTGAAGCTTTCTTT.